This T cell receptor (beta chain) is from a study of T cell changes during pregnancy in multiple sclerosis (dated by TCRdb to the late 2010s). In the study overall: Changes in the T cell repertoire over the course of pregnancy were examined in this study in women with multiple sclerosis.

This clone was detected a few times. Its antigen target is currently unknown. Per-base qualities were not stored, and no clone one base away is much larger. V and J are trimmed by 5 bases and 7 bases, and the gene matches miss 9 bases of the junction. The CDR3 numbers 15 residues from cysteine through phenylalanine. This entry keeps only the CDR3 DNA: 45 bases, framed from base 1. CDR1 and CDR2 are read off the germline V gene (reference sequence) as LNHDA and SQIVND. Receptor amplification or capture employed the immunoSEQ multiplex PCR assay. Here the immuneACCESS table is served through TCRdb, limited to in-frame sequences with V and J called. Missing clones are a known gap in these copies; in checked studies unresolved V genes cover under half, and the rest lacks a known reason. The sample table shows around 21,000 clones, and 88% are seen once. Around 7% of the sample lies in the top ten.

Sequenced material: CD8+ T cells from peripheral blood mononuclear cells, taken in the third trimester of pregnancy. This clonotype originated in a female donor in good health, enrolled as a control in a pregnancy study. In this chain, TRBV19 is recombined with TRBJ2-2; 8 junctional bases match TRBD1. Read as DNA, the sequence is TGTGCCAGTAGTGCCCCGACAGGGGTGGACGGGGAGCTGTTTTTT. It encodes CASSAPTGVDGELFF.